The rows below give T cell receptor beta chains drawn from one sample of a study of shared clonotypes between healthy human individuals. Sequencing was performed with immunoSEQ multiplex PCR; in TCRdb, only in-frame clones are kept and a portion is missing. Of roughly 1,500,000 clones listed, around 98% are singletons. Material for sequencing was naive CD4+ T cells sorted from blood. These receptors originate from a young man in good health. Each CDR3 is given with its conserved first and last residue. The order of the fields is D gene, clone size, V gene, J gene, CDR3 DNA, CDR3 protein. A D gene is named only where the DNA matches it firmly. The listing skips clone size in some rows; elsewhere it reads once, few, many or a size class.

.,.,TRBV7-7,TRBJ2-5,TGTGCCAGCAGCTTCGGACGTCAAGAGACCCAGTACTTC,CASSFGRQETQYF
.,.,TRBV19,TRBJ1-5,TGTGCCAGTAGTATAGAGAAGGGACATCGCAGGCCCCAGCATTTT,CASSIEKGHRRPQHF
TRBD1,.,TRBV11-2,TRBJ1-5,TGTGCCAGCAGCTCTCCCTGGGGGACAGACTCAAATCAGCCCCAGCATTTT,CASSSPWGTDSNQPQHF
TRBD1,.,TRBV5-1,TRBJ2-7,TGCGCCAGCAGCTTGGAAGCCCCCTGGACAGGGCGCGAGCAGTACTTC,CASSLEAPWTGREQYF
TRBD2,.,TRBV30,TRBJ2-1,TGTGCCTGGAGGCGCCCTGCGGCGGGAGCGCCGTTCGATGAGCAGTTCTTC,CAWRRPAAGAPFDEQFF
.,.,TRBV15,TRBJ2-1,TGTGCCACCAGCAGAGATTGGAAATCCTACAATGAGCAGTTCTTC,CATSRDWKSYNEQFF
.,.,TRBV11-2,TRBJ2-6,TGTGCCAGCAGCTTGTTGACACCTGGGGCCAACGTCCTGACTTTC,CASSLLTPGANVLTF
.,.,TRBV7-6,TRBJ2-1,TGTGCCAGCAGCTTAGATATCGGGCAGGCTTCCTACAATGAGCAGTTCTTC,CASSLDIGQASYNEQFF
.,.,TRBV28,TRBJ2-7,TGTGCCAGCAGTTTAATGGGGTTCAAGCAGTACTTC,CASSLMGFKQYF
TRBD1,once,TRBV19,TRBJ2-7,TGTGCCAGTAGTACAGACAGGGGGAGCTCCTACGAGCAGTACTTC,CASSTDRGSSYEQYF
.,.,TRBV5-5,TRBJ2-1,TGTGCCAGCAGCTTTCGACAGGTATCCTACAATGAGCAGTTCTTC,CASSFRQVSYNEQFF
.,.,TRBV6-1,TRBJ1-2,TGTGCCAGCAGTGAAAGGCAGAACTATGGCTACACCTTC,CASSERQNYGYTF
.,.,TRBV9,TRBJ2-7,TGTGCCAGCAGCGTGGGCTCCGGGAGAGTTGACGAGCAGTACTTC,CASSVGSGRVDEQYF
.,.,TRBV7-9,TRBJ2-7,TGTGCCAGCAGCTCCGCCACCGGTAACTACGAGCAGTACTTC,CASSSATGNYEQYF
.,.,TRBV6-5,TRBJ2-3,TGTGCCAGCAGGCTCGACAGCACAGATACGCAGTATTTT,CASRLDSTDTQYF
.,.,TRBV18,TRBJ1-4,TGTGCCAGCTCACCGGTCGACGGTGAAAAACTGTTTTTT,CASSPVDGEKLFF
.,.,TRBV27,TRBJ2-7,TGTGCCAGCAGTCCCAGAGCAACGACGGGACGGCTAACCTACGAGCAGTACTTC,CASSPRATTGRLTYEQYF
TRBD1,.,TRBV27,TRBJ2-7,TGTGCCAGCACCAAGCAGGGGGACGGTTACTACGAGCAGTACTTC,CASTKQGDGYYEQYF
.,.,TRBV6-1,TRBJ1-2,TGTGCCAGCAGTGAAGGCGGCCGCTATGGCTACACCTTC,CASSEGGRYGYTF
.,.,TRBV27,TRBJ2-7,TGTGCCAGCAGTTTAGAGGGCTCGGGGGAGCAGTACTTC,CASSLEGSGEQYF
.,.,TRBV7-2,TRBJ1-2,TGTGCCAGCAGCGAAGGGGGGATTAACTATGGCTACACCTTC,CASSEGGINYGYTF
TRBD2,.,TRBV5-4,TRBJ2-7,TGTGCCAGCAGCTTGGGACTAGCGGGAGCCAACGAGCAGTACTTC,CASSLGLAGANEQYF
.,.,TRBV2,TRBJ2-4,TGTGCCAGCAGTGATAGGACTTATGGTGACATTCAGTACTTC,CASSDRTYGDIQYF
.,.,TRBV7-2,TRBJ2-3,TGTGCCAGCAGCTTAGATATTCTAACAGATACGCAGTATTTT,CASSLDILTDTQYF
.,.,TRBV7-8,TRBJ2-7,TGTGCCAGCAGCTTAGTAGGGACCCTCACCTACGAGCAGTACTTC,CASSLVGTLTYEQYF
.,.,TRBV7-2,TRBJ1-2,TGTGCCAGCAGCTCACCTAGGGGGGCTGGAGGCTACACCTTC,CASSSPRGAGGYTF